Following are 27 T cell receptor beta chains from one sample sequenced in a study of blood T cell repertoires in COVID-19. Assay: immunoSEQ multiplex PCR; the TCRdb copy retains only in-frame clones and omits some. This table holds 450,000 or so clones, roughly 91% found once. The sequencing input was PBMCs or T cells enriched from blood (not recorded which). The receptors derive from a man aged 18 to 29 who had recovered from COVID-19.

The CDR3 protein is CARPDPRSYEQYF. CDR3 sequence (DNA): TGTGCCAGGCCAGATCCACGCTCCTACGAGCAGTACTTC. This chain links TRBV12-3 or TRBV12-4 with TRBJ2-7; D is undetermined. The length of the CDR3 is 13 residues. Trimming took off 9 bases at V and 0 bases at J, with 12 bases between the two ends.

The chain carries TRBV6-1 and TRBJ1-1; the D is unclear. Trimming stripped 2 bases from V and 10 bases from J, with 20 bases between. The germline V gene has CDR1 MNHNS and CDR2 SASEGT. The CDR3 loop spans 15 amino acids. DNA for the CDR3: TGTGCCAGCAGTGAATATGGACCACCCAGGAGCGGAGCTTTCTTT. It specifies CASSEYGPPRSGAFF.

The rearrangement joins TRBV28 to TRBJ2-7, with D possibly being TRBD1 (6 bases). The V and J ends lost 6 bases and 2 bases respectively, with 14 bases between them. Looked up from germline, CDR1 is MDHEN and CDR2 is SYDVKM. CDR3 length: 14 residues. The CDR3, as DNA: TGTGCCAGCAGAGGACCGGGACAAACCTACGAGCAGTACTTC. Translation gives CASRGPGQTYEQYF.

The chain uses TRBV12-3 or TRBV12-4 and TRBJ1-1, with D unresolved. This CDR3 has 12 residues. V was shortened by 7 bases and J by 1 base, with 7 bases between the two germline ends. The CDR3 region has the DNA TGTGCCAGCACTTATAGGAACACTGAAGCTTTCTTT. Protein: CASTYRNTEAFF.

The chain joins TRBV11-2 to TRBJ1-6, with D perhaps TRBD1 (5 bases). This CDR3 contains 18 residues. Germline V gene sequence: CDR1 SGHAT, CDR2 FQNNGV. V dropped 3 bases and J dropped 9 bases, with 24 bases sitting between them. DNA of the CDR3: TGTGCCAGCAGCTTGTTGAAACTACAAGGGGTGAACGGTTCACCCCTCCACTTT. It is translated as CASSLLKLQGVNGSPLHF.

The chain carries TRBV3-1 (or the pseudogene TRBV3-2) and TRBJ1-2; 9 bases agree with TRBD1. The length of the CDR3 is 16 residues. The ends lost 4 bases at V and 3 bases at J; junction bases unmatched: 9. The germline V gene encodes CDR1 LGHDT and CDR2 YNNKEL (reference sequence). The chain's CDR3 is CASSLLATGGDYGYTF. Written as DNA, the CDR3 is TGTGCCAGCAGCCTGCTCGCAACAGGGGGCGACTATGGCTACACCTTC.

This sequence joins TRBV6-5 and TRBJ1-2; D might be TRBD1 (5 bases). Germline values: CDR1 MNHEY, CDR2 SVGAGI. CDR3 size: 15 residues. V was trimmed by 5 bases and J by 0 bases, leaving 13 bases between them. CDR3 in amino acids: CASSRQETANYGYTF. The CDR3 nucleotides read TGTGCCAGCAGTCGTCAGGAGACAGCTAACTATGGCTACACCTTC.

The V gene is TRBV7-9, the J gene TRBJ1-2; no clear D. V lost 8 bases to trimming and J lost 3 bases, with 16 bases between them. CDR1 and CDR2 from the germline V gene are SEHNR and FQNEAQ (reference sequence). This CDR3 has 14 residues. CDR3 sequence reads: CASGREGRYYGYTF. In DNA form, the CDR3 reads TGTGCCAGCGGCCGGGAAGGCCGGTACTATGGCTACACCTTC.

This clone was counted only a few times. The V call is TRBV3-1 (or the pseudogene TRBV3-2), the J call TRBJ2-5, with 8 positions matching TRBD2. The CDR3 length is 14 residues. Losses at the gene ends were 10 bases for V and 2 bases for J; bases not matched to a gene: 9. CDR1 LGHDT and CDR2 YNNKEL come from the germline V gene (reference sequence). The CDR3 nucleotides are TGTGCCACCCGGGGGGGAGGGGGGCAAGAGACCCAGTACTTC. This translates into CATRGGGGQETQYF.

This sequence joins TRBV11-2 and TRBJ1-3; the D gene is possibly TRBD1 (6 bases). CDR1 and CDR2 from the germline V gene are SGHAT and FQNNGV. The CDR3 sequence is 15 residues long. Trimming left V 5 bases short and J 4 bases short, with 15 bases between. Here the CDR3 DNA reads TGTGCCAGCAGCACGCGCCGGGACATCGGAAACACCATATATTTT. Its translation: CASSTRRDIGNTIYF.

The rearrangement joins TRBV7-8 to TRBJ1-5, with 7 positions matching TRBD1. The junction had 6 bases not matched to a gene; V was cut back by 4 bases and J by 9 bases. Germline CDR1 reads SGHVS; CDR2 reads FQNEAQ. CDR3 length equals 13 residues. CDR3 DNA: TGTGCCAGCAGCTCACAGGGGCCGGGGCCCCAGCATTTT. This sequence encodes CASSSQGPGPQHF.

V usage is TRBV20-1 and J usage is TRBJ2-7; a weak D match, TRBD2 (5 bases). Germline CDR1 reads DFQATT; CDR2 reads SNEGSKA (reference sequence). This CDR3 is built from 11 residues. Trimming took 7 bases from V and 2 from J, leaving 9 bases between them. Written as DNA, the CDR3 is TGCAGTGGTTCACTAGCCTACGAGCAGTACTTC. It translates to CSGSLAYEQYF.

The J gene is TRBJ2-3, the V gene TRBV9, with TRBD2 as a possible D gene (5 bases). The CDR3 covers 16 residues. Germline V CDR1 and CDR2: SGDLS, YYNGEE. The ends were cut back, 1 base at V and 1 base at J, with 13 bases in the middle. DNA for the CDR3: TGTGCCAGCAGCGTATCCGGAGCGGTGGGCACAGATACGCAGTATTTT. Its translation: CASSVSGAVGTDTQYF.

CDR3 nucleotides: TGTGCCAGCAGCTTGGAGGGCAGCGGCAACAATGAGCAGTTCTTC. It translates to CASSLEGSGNNEQFF. The rearrangement uses TRBV5-4 and TRBJ2-1, with a weak D call TRBD2 (5 bases). Germline V gene data show CDR1 as SGHNT and CDR2 as YYREEE (reference sequence). CDR3 length equals 15 residues. V lost 0 bases and J 5 bases, leaving 12 bases between the germline ends.

The chain couples TRBV5-5 to TRBJ2-1, with 8 bases aligning to TRBD1. CDR1 and CDR2 (germline): SGHKS, YYEKEE (reference sequence). The CDR3 has 15 residues. The J segment lost 4 bases and the V segment lost 4 bases, leaving 7 bases of the junction unmatched. CDR3 residues: CASSPEGQGYNEQFF. The CDR3, as DNA: TGTGCCAGCAGCCCGGAAGGACAGGGATACAATGAGCAGTTCTTC.

There are a few counts of this clone. The sample carries other DNA sequences with the same CDR3. This sequence joins TRBV5-1 and TRBJ2-7; possible D gene TRBD1, 6 bases. The germline V and J ends were trimmed by 0 bases and 2 bases, with 6 bases remaining between them. The CDR3 is 13 amino acids. The V gene's germline CDR1 is SGHRS and CDR2 YFSETQ. As DNA, the CDR3 is TGCGCCAGCAGCTTGGACAGGGCCTACGAGCAGTACTTC. Translation gives CASSLDRAYEQYF.

CDR3 residues: CASSELTGGPVTDTQYF. CDR3 in DNA: TGTGCCAGCAGTGAATTGACGGGGGGGCCCGTCACAGATACGCAGTATTTT. The chain recombines TRBV6-1 with TRBJ2-3; 8 bases match TRBD2. Germline-derived CDR1 and CDR2 are MNHNS and SASEGT. This CDR3 is built from 17 residues. V dropped 2 bases and J dropped 2; count of bases not matched to a gene: 9.

This clone was recorded once. The chain links TRBV7-9 to TRBJ2-2; 13 nucleotides line up with TRBD2. CDR1 and CDR2 (germline): SEHNR, FQNEAQ (reference sequence). CDR3 length equals 17 residues. The J segment lost 4 bases and the V segment lost 5 bases, leaving 7 bases of the junction unmatched. CDR3 region: CASSHRLAGGRTGELFF. CDR3 sequence (DNA): TGTGCCAGCAGCCACCGACTAGCGGGGGGCCGCACCGGGGAGCTGTTTTTT. Using reference TRBV7-9 and TRBJ2-2 for the parts outside the CDR3, the full variable domain is DTGVSQNPRHKITKRGQNVTFRCDPISEHNRLYWYRQTLGQGPEFLTYFQNEAQLEKSRLLSDRFSAERPKGSFSTLEIQRTEQGDSAMYLCASSHRLAGGRTGELFFGEGSRLTVL.

This chain joins TRBV18 and TRBJ2-1, with 11 bases identical to TRBD2. The CDR3 loop spans 16 amino acids. The junction had 7 bases not matched to a gene; V was cut back by 1 base and J by 8 bases. In germline, CDR1 is KGHSH, CDR2 LQKENI. CDR3 coding DNA: TGTGCCAGCTCACCACAAGGAACTAGCGGGAGATATGAGCAGTTCTTC. Its protein product is CASSPQGTSGRYEQFF.

The chain carries TRBV27 and TRBJ2-2; 7 positions match TRBD1. CDR1 is MNHEY, CDR2 SMNVEV, per germline (reference sequence). V gave up 6 bases and J gave up 0 bases; unmatched junction bases: 4. CDR3 length: 15 residues. The CDR3 loop is CASRTGAANTGELFF. CDR3 bases: TGTGCCAGCAGAACAGGGGCCGCGAACACCGGGGAGCTGTTTTTT.

V gene TRBV10-3 combines with J gene TRBJ1-5; the D gene is possibly TRBD1 (5 bases). Germline loops: CDR1 ENHRY, CDR2 SYGVKD. V was pared by 4 bases and J by 0 bases, with 13 bases between. The length of the CDR3 is 16 residues. CDR3 loop: CAISGGGEDSNQPQHF. CDR3 nucleotide sequence: TGTGCCATCAGTGGCGGAGGGGAGGATAGCAATCAGCCCCAGCATTTT.

V and J are TRBV11-2 and TRBJ1-4, with a tentative D call TRBD1 (5 bases). The CDR3 has 16 amino acids. CDR1 SGHAT and CDR2 FQNNGV come from the germline V gene. The V end was cut by 5 bases, the J end by 8 bases, with 21 bases between. The CDR3, as DNA: TGTGCCAGCAGCCACTATATAGGGGCGCGGGACGAAAAACTGTTTTTT. It yields the protein CASSHYIGARDEKLFF.

The chain couples TRBV9 to TRBJ2-1; 13 bases agree with TRBD2. Trimming at V came to 6 bases and at J to 7 bases, leaving 13 bases not matched to a gene. This CDR3 is 17 amino acids long. The germline gives CDR1 SGDLS, CDR2 YYNGEE. CDR3 sequence: CASIWNSTSGGSNEQFF. The CDR3 bases are TGTGCCAGCATCTGGAATTCGACTAGCGGGGGGTCAAATGAGCAGTTCTTC.

V gene TRBV18 combines with J gene TRBJ1-2; no clear D. V was cut by 5 bases and J by 4 bases, with 11 bases left in between. Germline CDR1 is KGHSH and CDR2 is LQKENI. The CDR3 loop spans 13 amino acids. The CDR3: CASSTDSFYGYTF. CDR3 in DNA: TGTGCCAGCTCAACGGACTCTTTCTATGGCTACACCTTC. Together with reference TRBV18 and TRBJ1-2, the CDR3 gives the full variable domain: NAGVMQNPRHLVRRRGQEARLRCSPMKGHSHVYWYRQLPEEGLKFMVYLQKENIIDESGMPKERFSAEFPKEGPSILRIQQVVRGDSAAYFCASSTDSFYGYTFGSGTRLTVV.

This clone was seen more than once but under ten times. This chain joins TRBV5-5 and TRBJ2-1; D gene uncertain. V lost 4 bases and J lost 1, with 15 bases in between. CDR3 length: 16 amino acids. Germline CDR1 SGHKS, CDR2 YYEKEE (reference sequence). CDR3: CASSPLGERSYNEQFF. The DNA of the CDR3 is TGTGCCAGCAGCCCTCTCGGCGAGCGTTCCTACAATGAGCAGTTCTTC.

In the case of this clone: Other DNA sequences in this specimen translate into the identical CDR3. The chain employs TRBV7-3 and TRBJ1-1; a weak D match, TRBD1 (5 bases). CDR1 SGHTA and CDR2 FQGTGA come from the germline V gene. V gave up 5 bases and J gave up 1 base, with 8 bases separating them. This CDR3 comprises 13 residues. CDR3 DNA sequence: TGTGCCAGCAGCCGGCAGGGGAACACTGAAGCTTTCTTT. Residues: CASSRQGNTEAFF.

V usage is TRBV19 and J usage is TRBJ1-1; TRBD1 agrees at 9 bases. With V trimmed by 5 bases and J by 3 bases, 7 bases remained unmatched. Looked up from germline, CDR1 is LNHDA and CDR2 is SQIVND (reference sequence). This CDR3 comprises 15 residues. CDR3 nucleotides: TGTGCCAGTAGTGCACCGGGACAGGGAGACACTGAAGCTTTCTTT. It codes for CASSAPGQGDTEAFF. Full variable domain (remainder filled in from reference TRBV19 and TRBJ1-1): DGGITQSPKYLFRKEGQNVTLSCEQNLNHDAMYWYRQDPGQGLRLIYYSQIVNDFQKGDIAEGYSVSREKKESFPLTVTSAQKNPTAFYLCASSAPGQGDTEAFFGQGTRLTVV.